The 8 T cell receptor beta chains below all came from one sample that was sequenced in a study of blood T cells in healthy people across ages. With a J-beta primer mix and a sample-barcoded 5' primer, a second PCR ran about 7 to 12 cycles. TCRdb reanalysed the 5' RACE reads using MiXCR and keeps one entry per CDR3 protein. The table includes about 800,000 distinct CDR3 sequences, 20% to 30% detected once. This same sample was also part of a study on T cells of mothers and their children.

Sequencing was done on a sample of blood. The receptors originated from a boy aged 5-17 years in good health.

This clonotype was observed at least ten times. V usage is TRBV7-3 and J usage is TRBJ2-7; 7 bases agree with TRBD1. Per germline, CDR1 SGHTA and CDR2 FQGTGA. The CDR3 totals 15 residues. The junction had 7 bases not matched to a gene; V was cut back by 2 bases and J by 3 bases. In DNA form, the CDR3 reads TGTGCCAGCAGCTTATCGATTAGACAGGGCTACGAGCAGTACTTC. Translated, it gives CASSLSIRQGYEQYF.

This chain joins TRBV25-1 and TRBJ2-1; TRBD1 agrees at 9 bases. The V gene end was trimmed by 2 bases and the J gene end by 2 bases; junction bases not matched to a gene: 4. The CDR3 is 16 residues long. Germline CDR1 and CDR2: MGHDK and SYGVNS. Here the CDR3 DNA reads TGTGCCAGCAGTGAAAGGGACAGGGAGCCCTACAATGAGCAGTTCTTC. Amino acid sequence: CASSERDREPYNEQFF.

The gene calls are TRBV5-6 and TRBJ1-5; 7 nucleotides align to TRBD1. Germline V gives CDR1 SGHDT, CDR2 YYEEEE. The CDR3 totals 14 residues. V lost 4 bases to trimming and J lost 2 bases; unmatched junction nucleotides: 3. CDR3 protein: CASSADRRNQPQHF. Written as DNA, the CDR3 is TGTGCCAGCAGCGCGGACAGGCGCAATCAGCCCCAGCATTTT.

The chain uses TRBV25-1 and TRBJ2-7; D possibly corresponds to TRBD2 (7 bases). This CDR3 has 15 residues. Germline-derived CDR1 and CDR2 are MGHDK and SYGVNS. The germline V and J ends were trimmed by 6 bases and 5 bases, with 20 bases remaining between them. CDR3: CASSQNGGPGDEQYF. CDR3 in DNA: TGTGCCAGCAGCCAAAACGGGGGGCCCGGAGACGAGCAGTACTTC.

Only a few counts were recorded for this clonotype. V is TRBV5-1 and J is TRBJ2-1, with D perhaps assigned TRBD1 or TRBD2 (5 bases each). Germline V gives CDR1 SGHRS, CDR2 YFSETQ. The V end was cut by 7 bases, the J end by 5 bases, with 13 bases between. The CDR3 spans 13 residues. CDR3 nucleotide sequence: TGCGCCAGCTCGTGGTGGGGGAACAATGAGCAGTTCTTC. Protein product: CASSWWGNNEQFF. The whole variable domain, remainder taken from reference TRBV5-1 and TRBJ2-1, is KAGVTQTPRYLIKTRGQQVTLSCSPISGHRSVSWYQQTPGQGLQFLFEYFSETQRNKGNFPGRFSGRQFSNSRSEMNVSTLELGDSALYLCASSWWGNNEQFFGPGTRLTVL.

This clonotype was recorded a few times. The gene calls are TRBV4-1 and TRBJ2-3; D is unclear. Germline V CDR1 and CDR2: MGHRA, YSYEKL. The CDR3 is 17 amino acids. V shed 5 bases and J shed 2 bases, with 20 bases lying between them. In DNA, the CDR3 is TGCGCCAGCAGCGCTCAGGCCCCACAGCTACACACAGATACGCAGTATTTT. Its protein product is CASSAQAPQLHTDTQYF.

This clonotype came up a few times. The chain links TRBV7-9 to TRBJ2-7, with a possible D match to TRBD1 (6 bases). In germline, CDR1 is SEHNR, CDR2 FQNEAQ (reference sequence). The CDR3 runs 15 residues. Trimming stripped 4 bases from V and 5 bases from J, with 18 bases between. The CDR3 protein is CASSSLQGGVHEQYF. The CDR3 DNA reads TGTGCCAGCAGCTCACTACAAGGGGGAGTCCACGAGCAGTACTTC.

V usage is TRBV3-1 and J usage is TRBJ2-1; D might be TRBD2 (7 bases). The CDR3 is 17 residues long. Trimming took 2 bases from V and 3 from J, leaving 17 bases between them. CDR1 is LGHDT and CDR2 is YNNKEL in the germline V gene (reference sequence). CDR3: CASSQRGSSGYYNEQFF. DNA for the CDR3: TGTGCCAGCAGCCAAAGGGGGTCTAGCGGATACTACAATGAGCAGTTCTTC.